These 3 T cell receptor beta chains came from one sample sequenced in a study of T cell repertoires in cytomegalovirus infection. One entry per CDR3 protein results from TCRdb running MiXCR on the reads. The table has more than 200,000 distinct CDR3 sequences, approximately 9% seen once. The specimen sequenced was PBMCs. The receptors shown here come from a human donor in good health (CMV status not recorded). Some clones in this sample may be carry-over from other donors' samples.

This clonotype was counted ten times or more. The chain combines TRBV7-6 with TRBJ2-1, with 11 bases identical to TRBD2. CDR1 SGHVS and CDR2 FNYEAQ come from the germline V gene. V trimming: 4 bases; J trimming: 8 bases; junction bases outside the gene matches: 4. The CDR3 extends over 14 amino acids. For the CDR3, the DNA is TGTGCCAGCAGCTCTCTAGCGGGAGGTGATGAGCAGTTCTTC. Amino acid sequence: CASSSLAGGDEQFF.

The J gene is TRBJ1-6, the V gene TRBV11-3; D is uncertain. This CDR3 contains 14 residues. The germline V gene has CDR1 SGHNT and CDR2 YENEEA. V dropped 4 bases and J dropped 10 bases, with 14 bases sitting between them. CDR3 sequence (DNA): TGTGCCAGCAGCTATTCTAACATCGGCTCACCCCTCCACTTT. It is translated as CASSYSNIGSPLHF. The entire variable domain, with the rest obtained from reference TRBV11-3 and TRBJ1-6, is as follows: EAGVVQSPRYKIIEKKQPVAFWCNPISGHNTLYWYLQNLGQGPELLIRYENEEAVDDSQLPKDRFSAERLKGVDSTLKIQPAELGDSAVYLCASSYSNIGSPLHFGNGTRLTVT.

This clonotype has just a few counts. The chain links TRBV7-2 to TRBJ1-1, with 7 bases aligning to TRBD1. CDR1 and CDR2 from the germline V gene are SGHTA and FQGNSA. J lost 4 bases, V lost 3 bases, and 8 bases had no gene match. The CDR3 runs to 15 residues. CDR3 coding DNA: TGTGCCAGCAGCTTCTTAGCCCCAGGGGGCACTGAAGCTTTCTTT. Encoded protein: CASSFLAPGGTEAFF.